Below are 27 T cell receptor beta chains sequenced from a single sample in a study of OX40 agonist ivuxolimab in advanced cancers. Some clones are missing from TCRdb's copy, which holds only in-frame ones; the method was immunoSEQ multiplex PCR. The repertoire holds about 36,000 clones, with approximately 80% as singletons. The sample in question was CD4+ or CD8+ T cells sorted from blood, obtained in a trial of the OX40 agonist ivuxolimab. The receptors were gathered from an adult with an advanced solid tumor such as melanoma, head and neck, liver or kidney cancer.

CDR3 bases: TGTGCCAGCAGTGAATCGGCAGGGGGTTTTCCTAATGAGCAGTTCTTC. Translation: CASSESAGGFPNEQFF. The gene calls are TRBV6-1 and TRBJ2-1, with 7 positions matching TRBD1. The CDR3 is 16 residues long. Losses at the gene ends were 2 bases for V and 7 bases for J; bases not matched to a gene: 11. The germline V gene has CDR1 MNHNS and CDR2 SASEGT.

This sequence joins TRBV7-6 and TRBJ2-5; weak D call: TRBD1 (6 bases). The CDR3 runs to 15 residues. Germline lookup yields CDR1 SGHVS and CDR2 FNYEAQ. V was trimmed by 1 base and J by 1 base, leaving 10 bases between them. The CDR3 sequence is CASSLVGTSQETQYF. CDR3 coding DNA: TGTGCCAGCAGCTTAGTTGGGACATCCCAAGAGACCCAGTACTTC.

In this sample, this clone is medium-sized. The genes are TRBV27 and TRBJ1-6; D gene ambiguous. This CDR3 region has 17 residues. V was shortened by 2 bases and J by 9 bases, with 20 bases between the two germline ends. From germline, CDR1 is MNHEY and CDR2 SMNVEV (reference sequence). The CDR3 region has the DNA TGTGCCAGCAGTTTAGGGTCGACACCTACAGTGGGTTCACCCCTCCACTTT. Protein sequence: CASSLGSTPTVGSPLHF.

The genes are TRBV11-1 and TRBJ2-3; TRBD2 is a possible D gene (5 bases). CDR3 length equals 15 residues. Germline V gene sequence: CDR1 SGHAT, CDR2 FQDESV (reference sequence). Trimming pared 5 bases from V and 6 bases from J, leaving 18 bases between. CDR3 nucleotides: TGTGCCAGCAGCCGCTGGGCGCGGGCCCCCGATACGCAGTATTTT. Translation gives CASSRWARAPDTQYF.

The chain is built from TRBV11-2 and TRBJ2-3; D not resolved. V was shortened by 1 base and J by 7 bases, with 6 bases between the two germline ends. Germline CDR1 and CDR2: SGHAT and FQNNGV. CDR3 length: 12 residues. This chain's CDR3 is CASSLGINTQYF. CDR3 bases: TGTGCCAGCAGCTTAGGGATAAATACGCAGTATTTT.

V usage is TRBV6-5 and J usage is TRBJ2-5; 13 bases align to TRBD2. The junction had 4 bases not matched to a gene; V was cut back by 4 bases and J by 5 bases. Germline CDR1 reads MNHEY; CDR2 reads SVGAGI. The CDR3 consists of 15 residues. This chain's CDR3 is CASSWGLAGLETQYF. The CDR3 region has the DNA TGTGCCAGCAGTTGGGGACTAGCGGGGCTGGAGACCCAGTACTTC.

The chain recombines TRBV9 with TRBJ2-1, with 7 bases identical to TRBD2. The germline V gene encodes CDR1 SGDLS and CDR2 YYNGEE. The CDR3 spans 16 residues. V dropped 4 bases and J dropped 4; count of bases not matched to a gene: 11. CDR3 residues: CASSKSGLAAYNEQFF. CDR3 nucleotide sequence: TGTGCCAGCAGCAAATCGGGCCTAGCGGCTTACAATGAGCAGTTCTTC.

The chain has TRBV28 and TRBJ2-7; TRBD2 aligns across 14 bases. CDR3 length equals 15 residues. Unmatched junction bases numbered 3, after V lost 5 bases and J lost 3 bases. Per the germline V gene, CDR1 is MDHEN and CDR2 is SYDVKM. In DNA, the CDR3 is TGTGCCAGCAGTCTGGGACTAGCGGGAGACTACGAGCAGTACTTC. It codes for CASSLGLAGDYEQYF.

The V and J genes are TRBV4-3 and TRBJ1-6; D unclear. V lost 0 bases and J 1 base, leaving 10 bases between the germline ends. CDR3 length: 17 amino acids. Germline values: CDR1 LGHNA, CDR2 YSLEER. The CDR3 sequence is CASSQDGTLSYNSPLHF. The CDR3 DNA follows: TGCGCCAGCAGCCAAGATGGTACATTATCCTATAATTCACCCCTCCACTTT.

This rearrangement joins TRBV28 to TRBJ2-7; no definite D call. The CDR3 extends over 13 amino acids. CDR1 and CDR2 (germline): MDHEN, SYDVKM. The ends were cut back, 5 bases at V and 7 bases at J, with 15 bases in the middle. CDR3 in DNA: TGTGCCAGCAGTCTCCAGGACCGAAGGGAGCAGTACTTC. Protein product: CASSLQDRREQYF.

This clone was counted only a few times. This chain connects TRBV27 to TRBJ2-2; either TRBD1 or TRBD2 may fit D (5 bases each). Germline loops: CDR1 MNHEY, CDR2 SMNVEV (reference sequence). The CDR3 is 15 amino acids. The V end was cut by 5 bases, the J end by 1 base, with 11 bases between. CDR3 DNA: TGTGCCAGCAGTGGGGACGAGTTGAACACCGGGGAGCTGTTTTTT. It codes for CASSGDELNTGELFF.

The chain is built from TRBV7-9 and TRBJ2-7; D ambiguous. Germline V lookup: CDR1 SEHNR, CDR2 FQNEAQ (reference sequence). The CDR3 has 12 residues. V was trimmed by 1 base and J by 7 bases, leaving 8 bases between them. CDR3 region: CASSLGVGEQYF. CDR3 nucleotides: TGTGCCAGCAGCTTAGGGGTCGGGGAGCAGTACTTC. Together with reference TRBV7-9 and TRBJ2-7, the CDR3 gives the full variable domain: DTGVSQNPRHKITKRGQNVTFRCDPISEHNRLYWYRQTLGQGPEFLTYFQNEAQLEKSRLLSDRFSAERPKGSFSTLEIQRTEQGDSAMYLCASSLGVGEQYFGPGTRLTVT.

This clone was seen once. The J gene is TRBJ1-6, the V gene TRBV27; D is undetermined. CDR1 and CDR2 from the germline V gene are MNHEY and SMNVEV (reference sequence). CDR3 length: 17 amino acids. Trimming cost V 3 bases and J 0 bases, with 12 bases left between them. CDR3 protein: CASSFDIGSSYNSPLHF. The DNA for the CDR3 is TGTGCCAGCAGTTTTGATATAGGAAGCTCCTATAATTCACCCCTCCACTTT.

This clone was counted only a few times. The chain recombines TRBV9 with TRBJ1-1; no firm D call. The CDR3 runs 14 residues. V was shortened by 2 bases and J by 5 bases, with 13 bases between the two germline ends. Germline loops: CDR1 SGDLS, CDR2 YYNGEE. The chain's CDR3 is CASSVEAGATEAFF. CDR3 DNA: TGTGCCAGCAGCGTCGAGGCAGGCGCGACTGAAGCTTTCTTT.

The chain is built from TRBV7-9 and TRBJ2-7; TRBD2 aligns across 7 bases. CDR1 is SEHNR and CDR2 is FQNEAQ in the germline V gene (reference sequence). CDR3 length: 13 residues. The junction had 5 bases not matched to a gene; V was cut back by 4 bases and J by 5 bases. The DNA of the CDR3 is TGTGCCAGCAGCTGGGAGGGATCGAACGAGCAGTACTTC. Its translation is CASSWEGSNEQYF.

This chain uses TRBV7-9 with TRBJ1-1, with D perhaps matching TRBD1 (6 bases). The CDR3 covers 17 residues. V was pared by 1 base and J by 3 bases, with 18 bases between. Germline V lookup: CDR1 SEHNR, CDR2 FQNEAQ (reference sequence). DNA of the CDR3: TGTGCCAGCAGCTTAGGGGTTGGGGACAAAGAATACACTGAAGCTTTCTTT. Translating gives CASSLGVGDKEYTEAFF. Full variable domain (rest looked up from reference TRBV7-9 and TRBJ1-1): DTGVSQNPRHKITKRGQNVTFRCDPISEHNRLYWYRQTLGQGPEFLTYFQNEAQLEKSRLLSDRFSAERPKGSFSTLEIQRTEQGDSAMYLCASSLGVGDKEYTEAFFGQGTRLTVV.

The gene calls are TRBV5-1 and TRBJ1-4; no clear D gene. V lost 0 bases to trimming and J lost 8 bases, with 14 bases between them. Germline V gene sequence: CDR1 SGHRS, CDR2 YFSETQ. This CDR3 has 15 residues. The CDR3 here is CASSLADGVGEKLFF. The CDR3 region has the DNA TGCGCCAGCAGCTTGGCCGACGGGGTGGGGGAAAAACTGTTTTTT.

The chain is built from TRBV27 and TRBJ2-2, with 7 bases fitting TRBD1. The V and J ends lost 4 bases and 6 bases, in that order; junction bases with no gene match: 14. Germline values: CDR1 MNHEY, CDR2 SMNVEV (reference sequence). CDR3 size: 17 residues. The CDR3 sequence: CASSYLKTGRGAGELFF. CDR3 nucleotides: TGTGCCAGCAGTTATTTAAAGACAGGGAGAGGGGCCGGGGAGCTGTTTTTT.

The chain couples TRBV4-1 to TRBJ1-1; D uncertain. Germline V CDR1 and CDR2: MGHRA, YSYEKL. V was trimmed by 1 base and J by 4 bases, leaving 10 bases between them. CDR3 length: 14 amino acids. CDR3 region: CASSQGAWGTEAFF. The CDR3 coding sequence is TGCGCCAGCAGCCAAGGCGCGTGGGGCACTGAAGCTTTCTTT.

This clone appeared a few times. This rearrangement joins TRBV4-3 to TRBJ1-2; D not certain. This CDR3 contains 15 residues. Trimming removed 0 bases from V and 8 bases from J, with 16 bases in between. Germline V gene lookup returns CDR1 LGHNA and CDR2 YSLEER. The CDR3: CASSQDLTVGGGYTF. The DNA of the CDR3 is TGCGCCAGCAGCCAAGATCTCACAGTAGGAGGAGGCTACACCTTC.

This rearrangement joins TRBV6-1 to TRBJ2-3; tentatively, D is TRBD2 (5 bases). V was shortened by 2 bases and J by 4 bases, with 10 bases between the two germline ends. The CDR3 sequence is 14 residues long. Germline lookup yields CDR1 MNHNS and CDR2 SASEGT. The CDR3 region is CASSESRLPDTQYF. The CDR3 bases are TGTGCCAGCAGTGAAAGTCGACTACCAGATACGCAGTATTTT.

The chain employs TRBV2 and TRBJ2-7, with D perhaps TRBD2 (6 bases). V was shortened by 4 bases and J by 2 bases, with 15 bases between the two germline ends. There are 15 residues in the CDR3. The germline V gene encodes CDR1 SNHLY and CDR2 FYNNEI. The CDR3 nucleotides are TGTGCCAGCAGTGCCCCCGGGGACTTGGCCTACGAGCAGTACTTC. It codes for CASSAPGDLAYEQYF.

The chain couples TRBV27 to TRBJ2-2; no clear D gene. This CDR3 is built from 13 residues. Per germline, CDR1 MNHEY and CDR2 SMNVEV (reference sequence). The ends were cut back, 0 bases at V and 4 bases at J, with 3 bases in the middle. The CDR3: CASSLSSTGELFF. Written as DNA, the CDR3 is TGTGCCAGCAGTTTATCGAGCACCGGGGAGCTGTTTTTT.

The J gene is TRBJ2-7, the V gene TRBV7-9, with D possibly matching TRBD2 (5 bases). The V end was cut by 1 base, the J end by 3 bases, with 16 bases between. Per germline, CDR1 SEHNR and CDR2 FQNEAQ (reference sequence). CDR3 length: 16 amino acids. The CDR3 protein is CASSLGFGVQGYEQYF. For the CDR3, the DNA is TGTGCCAGCAGCTTAGGGTTCGGGGTACAAGGCTACGAGCAGTACTTC.

The chain has TRBV11-3 and TRBJ2-1, with D tentatively TRBD2 (5 bases). V was pared by 5 bases and J by 8 bases, with 10 bases between. CDR3 length equals 12 residues. Germline V gives CDR1 SGHNT, CDR2 YENEEA. The CDR3 here is CASSPEGDEQFF. The CDR3 DNA reads as TGTGCCAGCAGCCCAGAGGGAGATGAGCAGTTCTTC.

A word on this clone: This sample includes further DNA sequences coding for the same CDR3. The chain links TRBV6-5 to TRBJ2-7; the D is unclear. The V end lost 2 bases, the J end lost 3 bases, and 8 bases lay between the germline ends. This CDR3 spans 13 amino acids. The germline V gene encodes CDR1 MNHEY and CDR2 SVGAGI. The CDR3 DNA follows: TGTGCCAGCAGTTACGGGCCGGGCTACGAGCAGTACTTC. Translation: CASSYGPGYEQYF.

The rearrangement uses TRBV28 and TRBJ2-7; TRBD2 aligns across 13 bases. The V gene's germline CDR1 is MDHEN and CDR2 SYDVKM. The CDR3 has 15 residues. The V segment lost 3 bases and the J segment 7 bases; nucleotides outside the gene matches: 6. The CDR3 loop reads CASSFSAGLAGEQYF. The DNA for the CDR3 is TGTGCCAGCAGTTTCTCAGCGGGACTAGCGGGAGAGCAGTACTTC.